The clone carrying this T cell receptor (beta chain) was seen more than once but under ten times. Its antigen is as yet unknown. The PCR was carried out with 60 Vbeta primers and 13 Jbeta primers. Study processing details: Roughly 76 million unique TCR beta chains, approximately 11 million of them shared, were counted by a later analysis. The repertoire was sequenced with immunoSEQ multiplex PCR; TCRdb's copy has only in-frame clones and lacks some. D and trimming were read from the DNA, whereas the V and J calls and clone size are those reported in that table. The table lists more than 95,000 clones, about a tenth of them singletons, with about 5% in the top ten. These data come from a study of cytomegalovirus exposure and HLA in healthy donors. The study's findings and limits: Both high specificity and high sensitivity reportedly marked the classifier's diagnosis of cytomegalovirus status.

CDR3 size: 16 residues. Germline loops: CDR1 SGHVS, CDR2 FQNEAQ. V was shortened by 0 bases and J by 0 bases, with 9 bases between the two germline ends. Source material: PBMCs. This receptor was obtained from a man in his forties in good health and CMV-seropositive. The V call is TRBV7-8, the J call TRBJ2-1; D is possibly TRBD1 (6 bases). The CDR3 DNA reads TGTGCCAGCAGCTTAGCGGGGGCAAGCTCCTACAATGAGCAGTTCTTC. Amino acids: CASSLAGASSYNEQFF.